Following are 6 T cell receptor beta chains from one sample sequenced in a study of T cell responses to AZD1222 COVID-19 vaccine. Sequencing used immunoSEQ multiplex PCR; TCRdb keeps in-frame clones, though not all of them. The data contain about 130,000 clones, over 90% of them singletons. This specimen consisted of peripheral blood, obtained on day 0 of AZD1222 vaccination. These receptors all come from an adult in good health.

The chain joins TRBV27 to TRBJ2-1; D remains ambiguous. V lost 3 bases to trimming and J lost 8 bases, with 14 bases between them. The germline V gene has CDR1 MNHEY and CDR2 SMNVEV (reference sequence). The CDR3 contains 14 residues. CDR3 DNA sequence: TGTGCCAGCAGTTTCCACGAGGTAGTGGATGAGCAGTTCTTC. Translation gives CASSFHEVVDEQFF.

This clone has a single count. This chain connects TRBV5-1 to TRBJ1-2; the match to TRBD1 covers 10 bases. CDR3 size: 14 residues. V lost 6 bases to trimming and J lost 2 bases; unmatched junction nucleotides: 4. Germline values: CDR1 SGHRS, CDR2 YFSETQ. The CDR3 DNA reads as TGCGCCAGCACCCCGGGACAGGGGAACTATGGCTACACCTTC. This sequence encodes CASTPGQGNYGYTF.

This chain joins TRBV6-5 and TRBJ2-7, with D maybe TRBD1 (5 bases). Per the germline V gene, CDR1 is MNHEY and CDR2 is SVGAGI. The ends were cut back, 6 bases at V and 3 bases at J, with 12 bases in the middle. This CDR3 has 13 residues. The CDR3 bases are TGTGCCAGCAGCCCGACAGTTCGCTACGAGCAGTACTTC. Its protein is CASSPTVRYEQYF.

This chain joins TRBV11-1 and TRBJ2-2, with a possible D match to TRBD1 (6 bases). The CDR3 extends over 15 amino acids. V shed 5 bases and J shed 4 bases, with 14 bases lying between them. In germline, CDR1 is SGHAT, CDR2 FQDESV (reference sequence). CDR3: CASSLRDTLTGELFF. The CDR3, as DNA: TGTGCCAGCAGCCTCCGGGACACCCTCACCGGGGAGCTGTTTTTT.

This chain connects TRBV7-9 to TRBJ1-2; D is uncertain. With 1 base removed from V and 4 bases from J, the gap between germline ends came to 13 bases. The germline V gene has CDR1 SEHNR and CDR2 FQNEAQ (reference sequence). This CDR3 has 15 amino acids. The CDR3 sequence is CASSLGSAVAYGYTF. CDR3 nucleotides: TGTGCCAGCAGCTTAGGATCGGCCGTCGCCTATGGCTACACCTTC.

The chain carries TRBV7-2 and TRBJ1-3; possibly TRBD1 for D (6 bases). Germline loops: CDR1 SGHTA, CDR2 FQGNSA. The CDR3 loop spans 17 amino acids. Trimming removed 3 bases from V and 3 bases from J, with 18 bases in between. CDR3: CASSFWPSGAGGNTIYF. For the CDR3, the DNA is TGTGCCAGCAGCTTTTGGCCCTCGGGGGCGGGTGGAAACACCATATATTTT.